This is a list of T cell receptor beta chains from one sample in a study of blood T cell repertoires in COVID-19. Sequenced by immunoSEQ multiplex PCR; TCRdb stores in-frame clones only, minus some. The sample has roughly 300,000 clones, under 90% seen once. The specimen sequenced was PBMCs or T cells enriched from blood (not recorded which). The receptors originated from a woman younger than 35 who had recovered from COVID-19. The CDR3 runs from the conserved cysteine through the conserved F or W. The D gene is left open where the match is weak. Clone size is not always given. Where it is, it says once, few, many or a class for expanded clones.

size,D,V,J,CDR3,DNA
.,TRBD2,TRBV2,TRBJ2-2,CASSGMVLAGVNTGELFF,TGTGCCAGCAGTGGGATGGTACTAGCGGGGGTCAACACCGGGGAGCTGTTTTTT
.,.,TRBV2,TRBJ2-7,CASSGQASYEQYF,TGTGCCAGCAGTGGACAGGCCTCCTACGAGCAGTACTTC
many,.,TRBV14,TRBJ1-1,CASSEWEYTEAFF,TGTGCCAGCAGTGAGTGGGAGTACACTGAAGCTTTCTTT
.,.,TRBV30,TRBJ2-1,CAWRGLQGWDEQFF,TGTGCCTGGAGAGGTTTACAGGGATGGGATGAGCAGTTCTTC
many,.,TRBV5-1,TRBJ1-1,CASSPRQKRKAFF,TGCGCCAGCAGCCCGCGACAGAAAAGGAAAGCTTTCTTT
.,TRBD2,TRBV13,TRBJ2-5,CASSSRTSGLQETQYF,TGTGCCAGCAGCTCTAGGACTAGCGGGCTCCAAGAGACCCAGTACTTC
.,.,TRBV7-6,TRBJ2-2,CASSFTNTGELFF,TGTGCCAGCAGCTTTACAAACACCGGGGAGCTGTTTTTT
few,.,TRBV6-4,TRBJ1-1,CASRATLITEAFF,TGTGCCAGCAGGGCGACACTGATCACTGAAGCTTTCTTT
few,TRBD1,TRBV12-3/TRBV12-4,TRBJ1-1,CASSLTGNAEAFF,TGTGCCAGCAGTCTGACAGGGAACGCTGAAGCTTTCTTT
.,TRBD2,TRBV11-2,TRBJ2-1,CASSFNGGASYNEQFF,TGTGCCAGCAGCTTCAACGGGGGGGCCTCCTACAATGAGCAGTTCTTC
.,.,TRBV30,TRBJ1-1,CAWSQWSNTEAFF,TGTGCCTGGAGTCAGTGGTCGAACACTGAAGCTTTCTTT
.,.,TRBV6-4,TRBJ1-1,CASSTGANTEAFF,TGTGCCAGCAGTACGGGAGCGAACACTGAAGCTTTCTTT
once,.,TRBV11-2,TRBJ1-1,CASSLGQMNTEAFF,TGTGCCAGCAGCTTAGGGCAGATGAACACTGAAGCTTTCTTT
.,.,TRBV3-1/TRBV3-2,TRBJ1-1,CASSQVAGTTEAFF,TGTGCCAGCAGCCAAGTGGCAGGAACGACTGAAGCTTTCTTT
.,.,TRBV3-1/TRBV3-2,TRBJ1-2,CASSQDGDIHGYTF,TGTGCCAGCAGCCAAGACGGGGACATACATGGCTACACCTTC
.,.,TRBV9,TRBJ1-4,CASSARGGGGGPNEKLFF,TGTGCCAGCAGCGCCCGAGGGGGGGGCGGTGGGCCTAATGAAAAACTGTTTTTT